A selection of T cell receptor beta chains follows, all from one sample in a study of cytomegalovirus exposure and HLA in healthy donors. Sequencing was performed with immunoSEQ multiplex PCR; in TCRdb, only in-frame clones are kept and a portion is missing. The sample lists 99,000 or so clones, 65% to 85% occurring once. Sequenced material: PBMCs. The receptor source for this set is a male donor in good health and CMV-seronegative. Each CDR3 is given with its conserved first and last residue. The order of the fields is V gene, J gene, clone size, D gene, CDR3 protein, CDR3 DNA. A D gene is named only where the DNA matches it firmly. Clone size is not always given. Where it is, it says once, few, many or a class for expanded clones.

TRBV4-3	TRBJ2-7	NA	NA	CASSLRGEASEQYF	TGCGCCAGCAGCCTCCGAGGTGAGGCCTCCGAGCAGTACTTC
TRBV5-5	TRBJ1-2	few	NA	CASSSVNSPYYGYTF	TGTGCCAGCAGCTCCGTGAACTCCCCCTACTATGGCTACACCTTC
TRBV7-2	TRBJ2-1	few	NA	CASSSQGAGGRNEQFF	TGTGCCAGCAGCTCCCAGGGGGCCGGGGGGCGAAATGAGCAGTTCTTC
TRBV19	TRBJ2-7	few	TRBD1	CASTLTGTHEQYF	TGTGCCAGTACCCTGACAGGGACCCACGAGCAGTACTTC
TRBV7-2	TRBJ1-3	NA	NA	CASSATGLSGNTIYF	TGTGCCAGCAGCGCCACAGGGCTCTCTGGAAACACCATATATTTT
TRBV18	TRBJ1-5	NA	NA	CASSPSDSNQPQHF	TGTGCCAGCTCACCCTCAGATAGCAATCAGCCCCAGCATTTT
TRBV19	TRBJ1-5	NA	NA	CASSIQGILGNQPQHF	TGTGCCAGTAGTATTCAGGGGATCTTGGGCAATCAGCCCCAGCATTTT
TRBV28	TRBJ1-1	NA	NA	CASSPNDRMNTEAFF	TGTGCCAGCAGTCCCAACGACAGGATGAACACTGAAGCTTTCTTT
TRBV2	TRBJ1-2	NA	TRBD1	CASRRGQGANGYTF	TGTGCCAGCAGGAGGGGACAGGGGGCGAATGGCTACACCTTC
TRBV7-2	TRBJ2-5	NA	NA	CASSSTRAESQETQYF	TGTGCCAGTAGTTCGACCAGGGCGGAGAGTCAAGAGACCCAGTACTTC
TRBV13	TRBJ2-1	NA	NA	CASSLGQYSYNEQFF	TGTGCCAGCAGCTTAGGACAGTATTCCTACAATGAGCAGTTCTTC
TRBV11-1	TRBJ1-1	NA	NA	CASSLTQGNTEAFF	TGTGCCAGCAGCCTTACACAGGGGAACACTGAAGCTTTCTTT
TRBV7-2	TRBJ2-5	NA	NA	CASSLGGRETQYF	TGTGCCAGCAGCTTAGGGGGGCGGGAGACCCAGTACTTC
TRBV11-3	TRBJ2-1	once	TRBD2	CASSLVAGGNNEQFF	TGTGCCAGCAGCTTAGTGGCGGGAGGGAACAATGAGCAGTTCTTC
TRBV19	TRBJ2-2	NA	TRBD2	CASSATSGRSARAGELFF	TGTGCCAGTAGTGCGACTAGCGGGAGATCGGCGAGGGCCGGGGAGCTGTTTTTT
TRBV27	TRBJ1-5	NA	TRBD1	CASSPGTGTSNQPQHF	TGTGCCAGCAGTCCCGGGACAGGGACTAGCAATCAGCCCCAGCATTTT
TRBV21-1	TRBJ2-2	medium-sized	NA	CASSIYGELFF	TGTGCCAGCAGCATTTACGGGGAGCTGTTTTTT
TRBV7-9	TRBJ1-5	NA	TRBD1	CSSSSGQGAWSNQPQHF	TGTTCCAGCAGCTCGGGACAGGGGGCATGGAGCAATCAGCCCCAGCATTTT
TRBV30	TRBJ2-3	few	TRBD2	CAWSEGTSATDTQYF	TGTGCCTGGAGTGAAGGGACTAGCGCTACAGATACGCAGTATTTT
TRBV6-4	TRBJ2-3	NA	TRBD2	CASSDRGGRSTDTQYF	TGTGCCAGCAGTGACAGGGGCGGGAGAAGCACAGATACGCAGTATTTT
TRBV18	TRBJ2-7	NA	NA	CASSPWQYYRDSIYEQYF	TGTGCCAGCTCACCCTGGCAGTATTACCGGGACTCTATCTACGAGCAGTACTTC
TRBV6-1	TRBJ2-7	NA	NA	CASSGQPLYDEQYF	TGTGCCAGCAGTGGACAGCCCCTATACGACGAGCAGTACTTC
TRBV5-5	TRBJ2-7	NA	NA	CASSAGQSYEQYF	TGTGCCAGCAGCGCCGGACAGTCCTACGAGCAGTACTTC
TRBV9	TRBJ1-3	NA	NA	CASSTSPLVVSGNTIYF	TGTGCCAGCAGCACGAGTCCCCTAGTCGTCTCTGGAAACACCATATATTTT
TRBV5-4	TRBJ1-2	NA	TRBD1	CASSPGQGRGGADGYTF	TGTGCCAGCAGCCCGGGACAGGGGAGGGGAGGAGCGGATGGCTACACCTTC
TRBV19	TRBJ1-1	NA	NA	CASSPRRQRNTEAFF	TGTGCCAGTAGTCCGCGCCGACAGAGAAACACTGAAGCTTTCTTT
TRBV4-1	TRBJ1-3	NA	NA	CASSHGAGSGNTIYF	TGCGCCAGCAGCCACGGTGCAGGCTCTGGAAACACCATATATTTT
TRBV2	TRBJ1-2	NA	NA	CASSEAAVRGGYTF	TGTGCCAGCAGTGAAGCAGCAGTTCGGGGTGGCTACACCTTC
TRBV6-4	TRBJ2-3	NA	TRBD2	CASTQGTSGTDTQYF	TGTGCCAGCACCCAAGGGACTAGCGGCACAGATACGCAGTATTTT
TRBV11-3	TRBJ2-2	NA	NA	CASSHRVQDTGELFF	TGTGCCAGCAGCCACCGGGTACAGGACACCGGGGAGCTGTTTTTT
TRBV27	TRBJ1-2	NA	TRBD1	CASSLSTLSRQGWNGYTF	TGTGCCAGCAGTTTATCGACACTTTCCCGACAGGGTTGGAATGGCTACACCTTC
TRBV4-1	TRBJ1-4	NA	NA	CASSQGSWEKLFF	TGCGCCAGCAGCCAGGGCAGCTGGGAAAAACTGTTTTTT
TRBV9	TRBJ1-3	NA	TRBD1	CASSAPQQGLSYGNTIYF	TGTGCCAGCAGCGCGCCACAACAGGGGCTTTCGTATGGAAACACCATATATTTT
TRBV4-1	TRBJ1-2	NA	TRBD1	CASSLGTGGGYTF	TGCGCCAGCAGCCTCGGGACAGGGGGAGGCTACACCTTC
TRBV5-4	TRBJ1-2	once	TRBD1	CASRGQNTPNYGYTF	TGTGCCAGCAGGGGACAGAATACCCCTAACTATGGCTACACCTTC
TRBV10-3	TRBJ2-7	NA	NA	CAISDGSGYEQYF	TGTGCCATCAGTGACGGGAGCGGCTACGAGCAGTACTTC
TRBV7-6	TRBJ2-5	NA	TRBD1	CASSPGQGGETQYF	TGTGCCAGCAGCCCGGGACAGGGAGGGGAGACCCAGTACTTC
TRBV9	TRBJ2-5	NA	TRBD2	CASSVGGGRAETQYF	TGTGCCAGCAGCGTAGGAGGCGGGAGGGCAGAGACCCAGTACTTC
TRBV7-3	TRBJ1-2	NA	NA	CASSLSGSTNYGYTF	TGTGCCAGCAGCTTATCGGGGAGTACTAACTATGGCTACACCTTC
TRBV27	TRBJ2-7	NA	TRBD2	CASSLGGDYEQYF	TGTGCCAGCAGTTTAGGGGGGGACTACGAGCAGTACTTC
TRBV7-3	TRBJ2-5	NA	NA	CASSLGPSGGETQYF	TGTGCCAGCAGCTTAGGACCCTCCGGCGGGGAGACCCAGTACTTC
TRBV18	TRBJ1-1	NA	TRBD1	CASSPPDRGGSEAFF	TGTGCCAGCTCACCCCCGGACAGGGGAGGTAGCGAAGCTTTCTTT
TRBV19	TRBJ1-1	NA	NA	CASSINGQWDTEAFF	TGTGCCAGTAGTATTAACGGACAGTGGGACACTGAAGCTTTCTTT
TRBV5-4	TRBJ2-7	NA	TRBD2	CASSLSGTSGIRSSYEQYF	TGTGCCAGCAGCCTATCCGGGACTAGCGGTATTCGAAGCTCCTACGAGCAGTACTTC
TRBV11-3	TRBJ2-5	NA	NA	CASSLVVAGQETQYF	TGTGCCAGCAGCTTAGTGGTGGCAGGGCAAGAGACCCAGTACTTC
TRBV14	TRBJ2-1	NA	TRBD2	CASSQDGGVIYNEQFF	TGTGCCAGCAGCCAAGATGGGGGGGTGATCTACAATGAGCAGTTCTTC